Each of the 27 T cell receptor beta chains below was sequenced from the same sample in a study of cytomegalovirus exposure and HLA in healthy donors. A multiplex PCR was run with 60 Vbeta primers and 13 Jbeta primers. The table came from immunoSEQ multiplex PCR; TCRdb's copy has only in-frame clones and leaves some out. This sample's clone table lists 35,000 to 50,000 clones. The sample taken for sequencing was PBMCs. These receptors all come from a male donor in good health and CMV-seronegative.

The chain joins TRBV6-5 to TRBJ2-7; D remains ambiguous. Germline CDR1 is MNHEY and CDR2 is SVGAGI. The CDR3 covers 15 residues. V was shortened by 0 bases and J by 2 bases, with 11 bases between the two germline ends. Here the CDR3 reads CASSYSVGSPYEQYF. For the CDR3, the DNA is TGTGCCAGCAGTTACTCAGTGGGCAGTCCCTACGAGCAGTACTTC.

The chain combines TRBV25-1 with TRBJ1-3; D might be TRBD1 (5 bases). The CDR3 totals 13 residues. The germline V and J ends were trimmed by 6 bases and 6 bases, with 12 bases remaining between them. Germline V CDR1 and CDR2: MGHDK, SYGVNS. The CDR3 region is CASSPGGSNTIYF. CDR3 coding DNA: TGTGCCAGCAGCCCCGGGGGGTCAAACACCATATATTTT.

This chain uses TRBV2 with TRBJ2-7; 9 nucleotides agree with TRBD2. V was clipped by 4 bases and J by 2 bases; unmatched bases: 0. Germline CDR1 is SNHLY and CDR2 is FYNNEI. There are 13 residues in the CDR3. The CDR3 bases are TGTGCCAGCAGTGGGACTAGCGCCTACGAGCAGTACTTC. It is translated as CASSGTSAYEQYF. Using reference TRBV2 and TRBJ2-7 for the parts outside the CDR3, the full variable domain is EPEVTQTPSHQVTQMGQEVILRCVPISNHLYFYWYRQILGQKVEFLVSFYNNEISEKSEIFDDQFSVERPDGSNFTLKIRSTKLEDSAMYFCASSGTSAYEQYFGPGTRLTVT.

The chain couples TRBV14 to TRBJ1-4; no reliable D call. The CDR3 is made up of 15 amino acids. V was clipped by 0 bases and J by 8 bases, with 13 bases between them. The germline gives CDR1 SGHDN, CDR2 FVKESK. The CDR3 DNA follows: TGTGCCAGCAGCCAAGATCAAGGACCGGGGGAAAAACTGTTTTTT. The encoded protein is CASSQDQGPGEKLFF.

The chain joins TRBV1 to TRBJ2-7; the table calls TRBD2, which could not be checked here. TRBV1 is a recognized pseudogene. The CDR3 is made up of 13 amino acids. The CDR3 bases are TGCACCAGCAGCCAAGCCTTTCGGGGCGAGCAGTACTTC. Translating gives CTSSQAFRGEQYF.

This sequence joins TRBV7-2 and TRBJ2-7, with D unclear. Trimming removed 1 base at V and 0 bases at J, with 7 bases between. This CDR3 has 14 residues. CDR1 and CDR2 from the germline V gene are SGHTA and FQGNSA. The CDR3 nucleotides are TGTGCCAGCAGCTTAGGGGCATCCTCCTACGAGCAGTACTTC. This sequence encodes CASSLGASSYEQYF.

The chain employs TRBV7-9 and TRBJ2-1, with D perhaps TRBD2 (5 bases). The V end was cut by 5 bases, the J end by 4 bases, with 15 bases between. The CDR3 covers 15 residues. Per the germline V gene, CDR1 is SEHNR and CDR2 is FQNEAQ (reference sequence). The CDR3 reads CASSPRDGIYNEQFF. The CDR3 DNA follows: TGTGCCAGCAGCCCTCGAGACGGGATTTACAATGAGCAGTTCTTC.

V usage is TRBV5-1 and J usage is TRBJ1-2; the match to TRBD1 covers 7 bases. CDR1 and CDR2 from the germline V gene are SGHRS and YFSETQ. This CDR3 spans 14 amino acids. Trimming took 4 bases from V and 4 from J; bases not matched to a gene: 7. Here the CDR3 reads CASSTEGTAYGYTF. CDR3 DNA sequence: TGCGCCAGCAGCACCGAAGGGACAGCCTATGGCTACACCTTC.

The rearrangement links TRBV6-1 to TRBJ2-7; tentatively, D is TRBD1 (6 bases). Trimming pared 5 bases from V and 4 bases from J, leaving 15 bases between. The CDR3 is made up of 14 amino acids. Germline CDR1 and CDR2: MNHNS and SASEGT. The CDR3 coding sequence is TGTGCCAGCAGTTCGGGACACCGCCTATACGAGCAGTACTTC. It yields the protein CASSSGHRLYEQYF.

The V call is TRBV19, the J call TRBJ2-7; TRBD2 matches 10 bases. Germline loops: CDR1 LNHDA, CDR2 SQIVND (reference sequence). V dropped 8 bases and J dropped 5; count of bases not matched to a gene: 9. The CDR3 is made up of 14 amino acids. The CDR3 reads CASSAGGLLDEQYF. Written as DNA, the CDR3 is TGTGCCAGTTCAGCGGGAGGGCTTCTAGACGAGCAGTACTTC.

The gene calls are TRBV30 and TRBJ2-7; D might be TRBD1 (5 bases). The CDR3 has 15 amino acids. Germline V lookup: CDR1 GTSNPN, CDR2 SVGIG (reference sequence). Trimming left V 2 bases short and J 4 bases short, with 18 bases between. In DNA, the CDR3 is TGTGCCTGGAGTCCCCCTTTAGGGGTCCTTTACGAGCAGTACTTC. Translating it yields CAWSPPLGVLYEQYF.

The chain is built from TRBV29-1 and TRBJ2-7; D perhaps matches TRBD2 (7 bases). The V end lost 2 bases, the J end lost 2 bases, and 22 bases lay between the germline ends. The CDR3 consists of 17 residues. Germline V gene lookup returns CDR1 SQVTM and CDR2 ANQGSEA. The CDR3 nucleotides are TGCAGCGTTGAAAGTTTTGGGCTCAAGGGGGGGGCCTACGAGCAGTACTTC. It codes for CSVESFGLKGGAYEQYF.

The chain has TRBV28 and TRBJ1-1; D remains ambiguous. The CDR3 covers 12 residues. V was shortened by 11 bases and J by 4 bases, with 14 bases between the two germline ends. Germline CDR1 and CDR2: MDHEN and SYDVKM. The CDR3 region is CAAQPMATEAFF. The CDR3 coding sequence is TGTGCCGCTCAACCGATGGCCACTGAAGCTTTCTTT.

According to its frequency, this clone is medium-sized. The J gene is TRBJ2-1, the V gene TRBV7-6, with 9 positions matching TRBD2. CDR1 is SGHVS and CDR2 is FNYEAQ in the germline V gene. Trimming removed 5 bases from V and 7 bases from J; junction bases left unmatched: 9. The CDR3 has 15 residues. DNA of the CDR3: TGTGCCAGCAGCACGACTAGCGGAGTCGCTAATGAGCAGTTCTTC. It is translated as CASSTTSGVANEQFF.

The CDR3 DNA follows: TGTGCCAGTAGCCCGGGACCCACAGGGAACTACGAGCAGTACTTC. Its translation: CASSPGPTGNYEQYF. V is TRBV19 and J is TRBJ2-7; perhaps TRBD1 as D (6 bases). This CDR3 comprises 15 residues. Trimming took 6 bases from V and 3 from J, leaving 18 bases between them. CDR1 and CDR2 from the germline V gene are LNHDA and SQIVND (reference sequence).

This chain connects TRBV7-8 to TRBJ2-1; TRBD2 might be the D (6 bases). V was clipped by 1 base and J by 7 bases, with 17 bases between them. The CDR3 extends over 16 amino acids. The germline CDR1 and CDR2 sequences are SGHVS and FQNEAQ. The CDR3 spells CASSLGYRGSRNEQFF. CDR3 nucleotide sequence: TGTGCCAGCAGCTTAGGTTACCGGGGGTCTCGGAATGAGCAGTTCTTC.

The J gene is TRBJ2-2, the V gene TRBV19; no reliable D call. Germline CDR1 LNHDA, CDR2 SQIVND (reference sequence). This CDR3 is built from 15 residues. V gave up 4 bases and J gave up 0 bases, with 9 bases separating them. DNA for the CDR3: TGTGCCAGTAGTACGGGTAACGCGAACACCGGGGAGCTGTTTTTT. Its translation: CASSTGNANTGELFF. Together with reference TRBV19 and TRBJ2-2, the CDR3 gives the full variable domain: DGGITQSPKYLFRKEGQNVTLSCEQNLNHDAMYWYRQDPGQGLRLIYYSQIVNDFQKGDIAEGYSVSREKKESFPLTVTSAQKNPTAFYLCASSTGNANTGELFFGEGSRLTVL.

The J gene is TRBJ2-7, the V gene TRBV6-1; TRBD2 aligns across 9 bases. The ends lost 0 bases at V and 2 bases at J; junction bases unmatched: 5. The CDR3 consists of 16 residues. Germline CDR1 and CDR2: MNHNS and SASEGT. Here the CDR3 reads CASSEARASGTYEQYF. As DNA, the CDR3 is TGTGCCAGCAGTGAAGCGCGTGCTAGCGGGACCTACGAGCAGTACTTC.

The chain employs TRBV5-6 and TRBJ2-5; 10 nucleotides match TRBD2. The J segment lost 5 bases and the V segment lost 8 bases, leaving 6 bases of the junction unmatched. CDR3 length equals 13 residues. The germline V gene has CDR1 SGHDT and CDR2 YYEEEE. The CDR3 nucleotides read TGTGCCAGTAGCCTAGCGGGAGTTGAGACCCAGTACTTC. This sequence encodes CASSLAGVETQYF. Full variable domain (rest looked up from reference TRBV5-6 and TRBJ2-5): DAGVTQSPTHLIKTRGQQVTLRCSPKSGHDTVSWYQQALGQGPQFIFQYYEEEERQRGNFPDRFSGHQFPNYSSELNVNALLLGDSALYLCASSLAGVETQYFGPGTRLLVL.

The chain carries TRBV27 and TRBJ2-7, with TRBD1 matching over 8 bases. Germline assignment: CDR1 MNHEY and CDR2 SMNVEV (reference sequence). The CDR3 is made up of 16 amino acids. The ends lost 5 bases at V and 5 bases at J; junction bases unmatched: 14. CDR3 region: CASSQGGQVVKDEQYF. The CDR3 DNA is TGTGCCAGCAGTCAAGGGGGACAGGTCGTAAAAGACGAGCAGTACTTC.

This chain uses TRBV19 with TRBJ2-3; 15 bases match TRBD2. After removal of 11 bases from V and 4 bases from J, the junction contained 4 bases not matched to a gene. The CDR3 covers 14 residues. Looked up from germline, CDR1 is LNHDA and CDR2 is SQIVND (reference sequence). The CDR3 region has the DNA TGTGCCTGCAGGACTAGCGGGAGGGCAGATACGCAGTATTTT. Its translation: CACRTSGRADTQYF.

This chain joins TRBV5-6 and TRBJ2-1, with TRBD2 matching 7 bases. Germline V gene data show CDR1 as SGHDT and CDR2 as YYEEEE. This CDR3 is 18 amino acids long. The V gene end was trimmed by 3 bases and the J gene end by 4 bases; junction bases not matched to a gene: 16. In DNA, the CDR3 is TGTGCCAGCAGCTCGGGGGGTCCGCGGCAGGTTGGGTACAATGAGCAGTTCTTC. Protein product: CASSSGGPRQVGYNEQFF.

The rearrangement joins TRBV5-5 to TRBJ1-1; D possibly corresponds to TRBD1 (5 bases). CDR1 is SGHKS and CDR2 is YYEKEE in the germline V gene (reference sequence). V was cut by 1 base and J by 2 bases, with 15 bases left in between. The CDR3 is made up of 16 amino acids. CDR3 in DNA: TGTGCCAGCAGCTTGACCCCAACAGGTACTAACACTGAAGCTTTCTTT. Protein product: CASSLTPTGTNTEAFF.

This chain connects TRBV10-3 to TRBJ2-3, with D possibly being TRBD2 (6 bases). V was pared by 3 bases and J by 2 bases, with 15 bases between. The CDR3 has 16 residues. CDR1 and CDR2 (germline): ENHRY, SYGVKD. CDR3 sequence reads: CAISESGGRTTDTQYF. CDR3 sequence (DNA): TGTGCCATCAGTGAATCGGGTGGGAGGACCACAGATACGCAGTATTTT.

This sequence joins TRBV28 and TRBJ2-3; D ambiguous. Deletions cut 8 bases from V and 1 base from J, with 13 bases between. This CDR3 is built from 14 residues. CDR1 is MDHEN and CDR2 is SYDVKM in the germline V gene. As DNA, the CDR3 is TGTGCCAGCTCGGTCATCGATGGCACAGATACGCAGTATTTT. Residues: CASSVIDGTDTQYF.

This chain uses TRBV7-2 with TRBJ2-6; the D gene is possibly TRBD2 (5 bases). V was cut by 5 bases and J by 0 bases, with 8 bases left in between. CDR1 and CDR2 from the germline V gene are SGHTA and FQGNSA. The CDR3 runs 15 residues. The CDR3 DNA is TGTGCCAGCAGCCCCGGGAACTCTGGGGCCAACGTCCTGACTTTC. Protein: CASSPGNSGANVLTF.

The chain is built from TRBV11-1 and TRBJ1-1; D call uncertain. V was clipped by 5 bases and J by 2 bases, with 21 bases between them. Germline V lookup: CDR1 SGHAT, CDR2 FQDESV (reference sequence). CDR3 size: 17 residues. The CDR3 DNA is TGTGCCAGCAGCCCAAGTCGTGGGCCCGAAATAAACACTGAAGCTTTCTTT. It encodes CASSPSRGPEINTEAFF.